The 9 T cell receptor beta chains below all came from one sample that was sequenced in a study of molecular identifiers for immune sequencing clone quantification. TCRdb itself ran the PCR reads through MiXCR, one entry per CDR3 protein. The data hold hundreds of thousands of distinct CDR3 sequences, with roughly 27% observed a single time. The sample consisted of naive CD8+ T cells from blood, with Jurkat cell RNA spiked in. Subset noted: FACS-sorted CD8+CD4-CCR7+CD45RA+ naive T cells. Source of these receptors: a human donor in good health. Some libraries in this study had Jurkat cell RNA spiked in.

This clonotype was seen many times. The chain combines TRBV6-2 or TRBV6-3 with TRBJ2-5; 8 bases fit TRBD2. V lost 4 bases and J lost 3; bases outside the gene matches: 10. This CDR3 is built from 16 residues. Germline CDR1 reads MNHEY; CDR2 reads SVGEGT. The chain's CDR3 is CASSSAGVSSEETQYF. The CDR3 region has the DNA TGTGCCAGCAGTTCAGCGGGGGTCAGTTCGGAAGAGACCCAGTACTTC.

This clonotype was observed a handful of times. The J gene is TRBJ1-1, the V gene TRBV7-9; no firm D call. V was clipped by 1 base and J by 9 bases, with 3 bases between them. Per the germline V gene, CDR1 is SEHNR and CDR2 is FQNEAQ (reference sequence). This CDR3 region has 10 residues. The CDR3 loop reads CASSLDKAFF. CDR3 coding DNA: TGTGCCAGCAGCTTAGATAAAGCTTTCTTT.

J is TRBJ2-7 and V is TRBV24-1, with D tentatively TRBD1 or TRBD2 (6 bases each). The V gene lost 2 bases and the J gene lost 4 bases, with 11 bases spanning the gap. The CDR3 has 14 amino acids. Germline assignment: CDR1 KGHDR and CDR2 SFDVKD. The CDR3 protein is CATSDSGGEYEQYF. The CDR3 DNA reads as TGTGCCACCAGTGATTCCGGGGGCGAGTACGAGCAGTACTTC.

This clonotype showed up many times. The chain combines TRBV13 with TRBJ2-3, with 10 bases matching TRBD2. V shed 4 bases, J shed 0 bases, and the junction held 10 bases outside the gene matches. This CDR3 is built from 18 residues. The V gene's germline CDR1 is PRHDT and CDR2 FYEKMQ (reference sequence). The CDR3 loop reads CASSSDPGLAESTDTQYF. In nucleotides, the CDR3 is TGTGCCAGCAGCTCTGACCCTGGACTAGCGGAGAGCACAGATACGCAGTATTTT.

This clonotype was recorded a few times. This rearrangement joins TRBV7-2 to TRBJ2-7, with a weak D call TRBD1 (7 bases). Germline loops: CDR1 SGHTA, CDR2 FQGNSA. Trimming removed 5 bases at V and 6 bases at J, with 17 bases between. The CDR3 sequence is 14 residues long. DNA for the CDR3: TGTGCCAGCAGCGTTCTGGGCAGGGGGGCCGAGCAGTACTTC. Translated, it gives CASSVLGRGAEQYF. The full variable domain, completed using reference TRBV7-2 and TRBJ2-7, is GAGVSQSPSNKVTEKGKDVELRCDPISGHTALYWYRQSLGQGLEFLIYFQGNSAPDKSGLPSDRFSAERTGGSVSTLTIQRTQQEDSAVYLCASSVLGRGAEQYFGPGTRLTVT.

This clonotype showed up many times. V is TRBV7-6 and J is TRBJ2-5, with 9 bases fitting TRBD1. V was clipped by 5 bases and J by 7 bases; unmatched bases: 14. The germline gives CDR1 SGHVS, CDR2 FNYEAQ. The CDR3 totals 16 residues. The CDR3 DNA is TGTGCCAGCAGCGCCCCAGGACAGGGGCTGGTTGGGACCCAGTACTTC. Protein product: CASSAPGQGLVGTQYF.

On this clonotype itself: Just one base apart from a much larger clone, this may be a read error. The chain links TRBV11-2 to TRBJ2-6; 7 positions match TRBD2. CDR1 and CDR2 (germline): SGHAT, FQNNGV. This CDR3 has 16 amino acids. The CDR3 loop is CASSLVGRAGGNVLTF. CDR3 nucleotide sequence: TGTGCCAGCAGCTTAGTGGGGAGGGCTGGGGGCAACGTCCTGACTTTC.

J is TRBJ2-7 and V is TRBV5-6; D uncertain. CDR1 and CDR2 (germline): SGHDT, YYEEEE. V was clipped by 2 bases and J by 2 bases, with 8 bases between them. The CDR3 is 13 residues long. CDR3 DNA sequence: TGTGCCAGCAGCTTTAACAGCGCCTACGAGCAGTACTTC. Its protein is CASSFNSAYEQYF.

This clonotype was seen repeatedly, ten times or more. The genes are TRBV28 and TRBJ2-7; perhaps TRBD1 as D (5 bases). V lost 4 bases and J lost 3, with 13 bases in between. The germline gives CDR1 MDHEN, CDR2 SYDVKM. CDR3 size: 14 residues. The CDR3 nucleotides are TGTGCCAGCAGTTATGGGGCAGGGATCTACGAGCAGTACTTC. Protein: CASSYGAGIYEQYF. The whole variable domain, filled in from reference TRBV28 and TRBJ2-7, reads DVKVTQSSRYLVKRTGEKVFLECVQDMDHENMFWYRQDPGLGLRLIYFSYDVKMKEKGDIPEGYSVSREKKERFSLILESASTNQTSMYLCASSYGAGIYEQYFGPGTRLTVT.